A selection of T cell receptor beta chains follows, all from one sample in a study of CD8+ T cells in alopecia areata. The method was immunoSEQ multiplex PCR; TCRdb's version includes in-frame clones alone and lacks a portion of them. The sample lists 140,000 to 150,000 clones, 40% to 65% seen once, with 0.85% to 1% in the top ten. The sample in question was CD4+ T cells sorted from blood, obtained at week 0. Receptors were obtained from a human donor with alopecia areata. Both conserved end residues are part of each CDR3. The order of the fields is CDR3 protein, V gene, J gene.

CDR3 protein: CASSPYAKQGTSTDTQYF
V gene: TRBV5-1
J gene: TRBJ2-3

CDR3 protein: CATQREGAETQYF
V gene: TRBV30
J gene: TRBJ2-5

CDR3 protein: CASSPMGRDYEQYF
V gene: TRBV11-1
J gene: TRBJ2-7

CDR3 protein: CATTRRDGRRQETQYF
V gene: TRBV15
J gene: TRBJ2-5

CDR3 protein: CASNLDPYEQYF
V gene: TRBV2
J gene: TRBJ2-7

CDR3 protein: CSVDTDNTGELFF
V gene: TRBV29-1
J gene: TRBJ2-2

CDR3 protein: CAIRTSGRSYEQYF
V gene: TRBV10-3
J gene: TRBJ2-7

CDR3 protein: CASSTEGWREYNEQFF
V gene: TRBV19
J gene: TRBJ2-1

CDR3 protein: CASSVSGVRVNEQFF
V gene: TRBV2
J gene: TRBJ2-1

CDR3 protein: CASQDRGLTGELFF
V gene: TRBV25-1
J gene: TRBJ2-2

CDR3 protein: CASSIRPGSGSYEQYF
V gene: TRBV19
J gene: TRBJ2-7

CDR3 protein: CASSSGASSMGTQYF
V gene: TRBV11-2
J gene: TRBJ2-3

CDR3 protein: CASSFRDEQFF
V gene: TRBV7-9
J gene: TRBJ2-1

CDR3 protein: CASSTTGYGYTF
V gene: TRBV6-5
J gene: TRBJ1-2

CDR3 protein: CATSREVNTEAFF
V gene: TRBV15
J gene: TRBJ1-1

CDR3 protein: CASSQNLGDRGEANVLTF
V gene: TRBV4-3
J gene: TRBJ2-6

CDR3 protein: CSVGLAGVTGELFF
V gene: TRBV29-1
J gene: TRBJ2-2

CDR3 protein: CASSPGPESGYTF
V gene: TRBV6-5
J gene: TRBJ1-2

CDR3 protein: CSVGGGGRNEQYF
V gene: TRBV29-1
J gene: TRBJ2-7

CDR3 protein: CASSLARVSGVNTGELFF
V gene: TRBV5-1
J gene: TRBJ2-2

CDR3 protein: CASSRVGSSYEQYF
V gene: TRBV19
J gene: TRBJ2-7

CDR3 protein: CASSQLPSSGANVLTF
V gene: TRBV7-2
J gene: TRBJ2-6

CDR3 protein: CASSLEGTGGEKLFF
V gene: TRBV5-1
J gene: TRBJ1-4

CDR3 protein: CASSVDPRFGAFF
V gene: TRBV2
J gene: TRBJ1-1

CDR3 protein: CASSTRGGNTEAFF
V gene: TRBV7-2
J gene: TRBJ1-1

CDR3 protein: CASSPIPGELFF
V gene: TRBV7-2
J gene: TRBJ2-2

CDR3 protein: CASSINHRNQPQHF
V gene: TRBV19
J gene: TRBJ1-5

CDR3 protein: CASSQTGGQYNEQFF
V gene: TRBV11-2
J gene: TRBJ2-1

CDR3 protein: CASSHSTDTQYF
V gene: TRBV4-1
J gene: TRBJ2-3

CDR3 protein: CASSPRGYEQYF
V gene: TRBV5-1
J gene: TRBJ2-7

CDR3 protein: CASSGSGTYTGELFF
V gene: TRBV28
J gene: TRBJ2-2

CDR3 protein: CASSRQGGGTGELFF
V gene: TRBV7-3
J gene: TRBJ2-2

CDR3 protein: CASSGPGTRDTQYF
V gene: TRBV9
J gene: TRBJ2-3

CDR3 protein: CATSRDLVGRAGTGELFF
V gene: TRBV15
J gene: TRBJ2-2

CDR3 protein: CASSRPWRTDNEQFF
V gene: TRBV18
J gene: TRBJ2-1

CDR3 protein: CSARGDGTDTQYF
V gene: TRBV29-1
J gene: TRBJ2-3

CDR3 protein: CATLGQGVGDTQYF
V gene: TRBV6-5
J gene: TRBJ2-3

CDR3 protein: CASSLGSGGQETQYF
V gene: TRBV7-9
J gene: TRBJ2-5

CDR3 protein: CACHGLAEHEQFF
V gene: TRBV6-5
J gene: TRBJ2-1

CDR3 protein: CSVDPDTPRDRYQATEAFF
V gene: TRBV29-1
J gene: TRBJ1-1

CDR3 protein: CASSYVPNQPQHF
V gene: TRBV6-6
J gene: TRBJ1-5

CDR3 protein: CASSESGTGELFF
V gene: TRBV6-1
J gene: TRBJ2-2

CDR3 protein: CASRSGQVLDTQYF
V gene: TRBV28
J gene: TRBJ2-3

CDR3 protein: CASSEGDGGQGYTF
V gene: TRBV2
J gene: TRBJ1-2

CDR3 protein: CASSLEAGYGYTF
V gene: TRBV7-6
J gene: TRBJ1-2

CDR3 protein: CASSAQRGGKNIQYF
V gene: TRBV27
J gene: TRBJ2-4

CDR3 protein: CASSSGNILAGEAEQYF
V gene: TRBV5-1
J gene: TRBJ2-7

CDR3 protein: CASSWYNEQFF
V gene: TRBV27
J gene: TRBJ2-1

CDR3 protein: CASKSRGSSGNTIYF
V gene: TRBV6-1
J gene: TRBJ1-3